This T cell receptor delta chain originates from a study of gamma-delta T cells after stem cell transplantation. This CDR3 comprises 20 residues. The germline gives CDR1 TSWWSYY, CDR2 QGS. V was clipped by 5 bases and J by 7 bases, with 35 bases between them. TCRdb re-processed the RT-PCR reads using CATT. The table includes 2,900 or so delta-chain clones, approximately 24% detected once. This clone was found a few times. This TCR was sampled from a human donor. It is not recorded whose cells these are; they may come from a transplant donor. The material sequenced was gamma-delta T cells. V is TRDV1 and J is TRDJ1, with D possibly being TRDD3 (8 bases). CDR3 DNA: TGTGCTCTTGGGCCGAACTCGTACGGTTCCTACGGGGTACTGGGGGCTAAACTCATCTTT. Amino acids: CALGPNSYGSYGVLGAKLIF.